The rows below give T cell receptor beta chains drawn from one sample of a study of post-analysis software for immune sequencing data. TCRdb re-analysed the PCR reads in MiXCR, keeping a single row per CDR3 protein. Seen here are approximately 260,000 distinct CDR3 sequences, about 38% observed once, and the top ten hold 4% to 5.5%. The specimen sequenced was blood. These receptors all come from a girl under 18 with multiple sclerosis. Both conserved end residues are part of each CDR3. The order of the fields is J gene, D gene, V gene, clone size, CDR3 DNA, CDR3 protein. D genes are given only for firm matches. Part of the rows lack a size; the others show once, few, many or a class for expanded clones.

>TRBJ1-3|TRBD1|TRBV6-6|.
TGTGCCAGCAGTAACCAGGGGGCGCAAGGAAACACCATATATTTT
CASSNQGAQGNTIYF
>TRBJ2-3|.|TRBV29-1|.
TGCAGCGCTCGGAGGGGTCGGGCAGATACGCAGTATTTT
CSARRGRADTQYF
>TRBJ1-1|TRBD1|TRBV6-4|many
TGTGCCAGCAGGACAGGACAGGGGCCCACTGAAGCTTTCTTT
CASRTGQGPTEAFF
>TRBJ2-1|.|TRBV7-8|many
TGTGCCAGCACCCTTCGTATAGGACGGCGGGTCAATGAGCAGTTCTTC
CASTLRIGRRVNEQFF
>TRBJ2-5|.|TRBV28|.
TGTGCCAGCAGTTTAGACCAAGGGGAGACCCAGTACTTC
CASSLDQGETQYF
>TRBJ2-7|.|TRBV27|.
TGTGCCAGCAGTCCTCGACGGGAGTACTACGAGCAGTACTTC
CASSPRREYYEQYF
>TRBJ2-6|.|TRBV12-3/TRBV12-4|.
TGTGCCAGCAGCTACCGGACAGCGAGCTCTGGGGCCAACGTCCTGACTTTC
CASSYRTASSGANVLTF
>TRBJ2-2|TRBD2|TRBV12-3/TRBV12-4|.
TGTGCCAGCAGCTCCCCCGGACTAGCGGGAATTACCGGGGAGCTGTTTTTT
CASSSPGLAGITGELFF
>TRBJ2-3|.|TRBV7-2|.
TGTGCCAGCAGCTTAGGGCAGACTTGGGCAGATACGCAGTATTTT
CASSLGQTWADTQYF
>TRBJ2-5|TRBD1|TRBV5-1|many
TGCGCCAGCAGCCCTCAGACAGGGGTCGGAGAGACCCAGTACTTC
CASSPQTGVGETQYF
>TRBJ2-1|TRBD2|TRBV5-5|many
TGTGCCAGCAGCTTGGCGACTAGCGGGTACGATGAGCAGTTCTTC
CASSLATSGYDEQFF
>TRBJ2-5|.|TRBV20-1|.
TGCAGTGCTTCCCGGCACCAAGAGACCCAGTACTTC
CSASRHQETQYF
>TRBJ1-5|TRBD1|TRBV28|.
TGTGCCAGCAGTTCCGCCGGGACAGGACAGAATCAGCCCCAGCATTTT
CASSSAGTGQNQPQHF
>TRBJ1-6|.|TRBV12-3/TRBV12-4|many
TGTGCCAGCAGTTTAACCGACTTGCGTAATTCACCCCTCCACTTT
CASSLTDLRNSPLHF
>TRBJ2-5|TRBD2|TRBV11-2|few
TGTGCCAGCAGCATGGGACTAGTTCGAGAGACCCAGTACTTC
CASSMGLVRETQYF
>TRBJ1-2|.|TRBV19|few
TGTGCCAGTAGGGGCGACAATGCTATCGGCTACACCTTC
CASRGDNAIGYTF
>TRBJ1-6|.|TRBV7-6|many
TGTGCCAGCAGCTTAGAGGATAATAATTCACCCCTCCACTTT
CASSLEDNNSPLHF
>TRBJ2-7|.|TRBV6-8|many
TGTGCCAGCAGCCACCGGGCCATCTACGAGCAGTACTTC
CASSHRAIYEQYF
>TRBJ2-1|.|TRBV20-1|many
TGCAGTGCACCTCGGGGGCTAGAGTCCTACAATGAGCAGTTCTTC
CSAPRGLESYNEQFF
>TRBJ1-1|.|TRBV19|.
TGTGCCAGTAGTATCGCGCGGGGGGAGAAGGCTTTCTTT
CASSIARGEKAFF
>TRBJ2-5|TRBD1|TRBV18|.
TGTGCCAGCGCACCACCCAGGACAGGCCAAGAGACCCAGTACTTC
CASAPPRTGQETQYF
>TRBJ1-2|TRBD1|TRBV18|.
TGTGCCAGCTCACCCTCGACAGGGGAGGCAGGCTACACCTTC
CASSPSTGEAGYTF
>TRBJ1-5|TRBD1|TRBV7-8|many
TGTGCCAGCAGCTTAGAACCAGGGGGTAGGAATCAGCCCCAGCATTTT
CASSLEPGGRNQPQHF
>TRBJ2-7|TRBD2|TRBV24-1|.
TGTGCCACCAGTGACCGCGCTGCGGGAGTGTGCAATGAGCAGTACTTC
CATSDRAAGVCNEQYF
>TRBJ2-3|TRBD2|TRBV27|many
TGTGCCAGCAGTGAGAACGGGGGGACGCAGTATTTT
CASSENGGTQYF
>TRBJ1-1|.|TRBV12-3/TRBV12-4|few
TGTGCCAGCAGTTTAAAGGGATTACCGGGGACTACTCAAGGGGGAGAAGCTTTCTTT
CASSLKGLPGTTQGGEAFF
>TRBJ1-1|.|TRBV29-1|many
TGCAGCGTTGATAGCGTCACTGAAGCTTTCTTT
CSVDSVTEAFF
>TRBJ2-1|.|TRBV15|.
TGTGCCACCAGCCGGGGCTCCCAGTCCTACAATGAGCAGTTCTTC
CATSRGSQSYNEQFF
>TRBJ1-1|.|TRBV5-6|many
TGTGCCAGCAGCTTGGCGGGAGGTCCTGATCTGAACACTGAAGCTTTCTTT
CASSLAGGPDLNTEAFF
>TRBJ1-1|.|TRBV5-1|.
TGCGCCAGCAGCAGGTCGGGGGAAATGAACACTGAAGCTTTCTTT
CASSRSGEMNTEAFF
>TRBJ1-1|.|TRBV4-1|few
TGCGCCAGCAGCCAAGGCCACAGCTCGAACACTGAAGCTTTCTTT
CASSQGHSSNTEAFF
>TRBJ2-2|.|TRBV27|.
TGTGCCAGCAGCCCTTTGGTGGGGGCCGGCGGGGAGCTGTTTTTT
CASSPLVGAGGELFF
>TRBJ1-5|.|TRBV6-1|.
TGTGCCGGCAGTGAATCCGGGAGCTATCAGCCCCAGCATTTT
CAGSESGSYQPQHF
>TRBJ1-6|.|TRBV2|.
TGTGCCAGCAGTGAGACAGCCAGCTATAATTCACCCCTCCACTTT
CASSETASYNSPLHF
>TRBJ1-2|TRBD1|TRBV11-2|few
TGTGCCAGCAGCTCCGGACAGGGTAGAGGCTACACCTTC
CASSSGQGRGYTF
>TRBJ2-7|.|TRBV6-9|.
TGTGCCAGCAGTTATCACCTCTCCTACGAGCAGTACTTC
CASSYHLSYEQYF
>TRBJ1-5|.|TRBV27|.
TGTGCCAGCAGTTTAATAGGCCAAAATCAGCCCCAGCATTTT
CASSLIGQNQPQHF
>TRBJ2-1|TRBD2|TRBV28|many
TGTGCCAGCATCGCGACTAGCGGGCGAAGCTCCTACAATGAGCAGTTCTTC
CASIATSGRSSYNEQFF
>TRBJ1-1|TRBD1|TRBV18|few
TGTGCCAGCTCACCCGGACAGGGAGAAGCTTTCTTT
CASSPGQGEAFF
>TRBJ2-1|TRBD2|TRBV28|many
TGTGCCACAGCAGCGGGGGAGCAGTTCTTC
CATAAGEQFF
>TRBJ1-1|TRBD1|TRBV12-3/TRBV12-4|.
TGTGCCAGCAGTTTAGCGTTGGGACAGGGGGATACTGAAGCTTTCTTT
CASSLALGQGDTEAFF
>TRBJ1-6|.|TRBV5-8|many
TGTGCCAGCAGCGACAGGAGCTCCTATAATTCACCCCTCCACTTT
CASSDRSSYNSPLHF
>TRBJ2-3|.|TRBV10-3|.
TGTGCCATCAGCGAGTCGACCGGGGATACGCAGTATTTT
CAISESTGDTQYF
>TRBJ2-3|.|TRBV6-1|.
TGTGCCAGCAGTGACGCACTCCTCACAGATACGCAGTATTTT
CASSDALLTDTQYF
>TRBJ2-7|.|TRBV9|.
TGTGCCAGCAGCTCGTATGGGACCGATCAAGAGCAGTACTTC
CASSSYGTDQEQYF
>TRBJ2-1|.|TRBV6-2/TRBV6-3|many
TGTGCCAGCAGTGCACCCAATGAGCAGTTCTTC
CASSAPNEQFF
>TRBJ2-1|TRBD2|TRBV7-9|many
TGTGCCAGCAGCTCCCCTAGCGGGGGGGCCTACAATGAGCAGTTCTTC
CASSSPSGGAYNEQFF
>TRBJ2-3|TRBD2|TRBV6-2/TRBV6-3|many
TGTGCCAGCAGCTTGGGGCTAGCGGGAGTCGATACGCAGTATTTT
CASSLGLAGVDTQYF
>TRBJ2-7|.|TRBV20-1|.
TGCAGTGCTAGAGGCCAGACCTACGAGCAGTACTTC
CSARGQTYEQYF
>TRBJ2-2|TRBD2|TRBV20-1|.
TGCGGGATGGGGACTAGTTTTAATCATGGCACCGGGGAGCTGTTTTTT
CGMGTSFNHGTGELFF
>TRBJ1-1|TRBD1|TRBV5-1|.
TGCGCCAGCAGCTCCGGGACAGGAATGAGCACTGAAGCTTTCTTT
CASSSGTGMSTEAFF
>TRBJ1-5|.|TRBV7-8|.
TGTGCCCGCAGCAGGACAGTCGGTCAGCCCCAGCATTTT
CARSRTVGQPQHF
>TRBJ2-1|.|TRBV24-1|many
TGTGCCACCAGTGATAGGATAATGGTAAAGAGCTCCTACAATGAGCAGTTCTTC
CATSDRIMVKSSYNEQFF
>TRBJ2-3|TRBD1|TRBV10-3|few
TGTGCCATCAGTGAGGGAGACAGGGTCGATACGCAGTATTTT
CAISEGDRVDTQYF
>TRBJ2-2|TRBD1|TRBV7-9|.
TGTGCCAGCAGCCGACAGGGTGCCGGGGAGCTGTTTTTT
CASSRQGAGELFF
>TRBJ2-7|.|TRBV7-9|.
TGTGCCAGCAGCTTAGGCTCGGCTGACAATGAGCAGTACTTC
CASSLGSADNEQYF
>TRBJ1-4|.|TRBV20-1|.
TGCAGTGCTAGAAAGAATCCGGGACACTATGACCCCACAACTAATGAAAAACTGTTTTTT
CSARKNPGHYDPTTNEKLFF